These 9 T cell receptor beta chains share one sample of origin, sequenced in a study of blood T cell repertoires in COVID-19. Assay used: immunoSEQ multiplex PCR; TCRdb lists only in-frame clones, some missing. The table shows 81,000 or so clones, with around 86% occurring only once. Material: peripheral blood. Receptor source: a man over 45 with active COVID-19.

This sequence joins TRBV6-5 and TRBJ2-7, with TRBD1 identical over 7 bases. The CDR3 totals 13 residues. The junction had 3 bases not matched to a gene; V was cut back by 4 bases and J by 3 bases. Germline assignment: CDR1 MNHEY and CDR2 SVGAGI. Written as DNA, the CDR3 is TGTGCCAGCAGTTTCTCAGGGGGCTACGAGCAGTACTTC. Encoded protein: CASSFSGGYEQYF.

This clone was found once. J is TRBJ2-3 and V is TRBV9, with TRBD1 identical over 8 bases. The V gene end was trimmed by 3 bases and the J gene end by 4 bases; junction bases not matched to a gene: 16. Germline CDR1 is SGDLS and CDR2 is YYNGEE. This CDR3 has 18 residues. This CDR3 is CASSARLWTGSIPDTQYF. The CDR3 region has the DNA TGTGCCAGCAGCGCCAGATTGTGGACAGGGTCTATACCAGATACGCAGTATTTT.

Notes on this clone: The junction and the germline gene differ at one end; a read error may be behind it. The rearrangement uses TRBV19 and TRBJ2-7; 7 nucleotides agree with TRBD1. The CDR3 totals 13 residues. Germline loops: CDR1 LNHDA, CDR2 SQIVND (reference sequence). The CDR3 region is CASGDRDSYGQYF. In DNA form, the CDR3 reads TGTGCCAGTGGGGACAGAGATAGCTACGGGCAGTACTTC.

The chain links TRBV4-1 to TRBJ1-1; possible D gene TRBD1, 6 bases. In germline, CDR1 is MGHRA, CDR2 YSYEKL. The CDR3 loop spans 14 amino acids. The V end lost 8 bases, the J end lost 0 bases, and 13 bases lay between the germline ends. Here the CDR3 DNA reads TGCGCCAGCGGAACGGGACAAATGAACACTGAAGCTTTCTTT. Translated, it gives CASGTGQMNTEAFF.

This chain links TRBV6-1 with TRBJ2-2, with D possibly TRBD2 on 5 matching bases. V lost 2 bases and J 4 bases, leaving 5 bases between the germline ends. Germline CDR1 reads MNHNS; CDR2 reads SASEGT. The CDR3 covers 13 residues. This CDR3 reads CASSESGTGELFF. As DNA, the CDR3 is TGTGCCAGCAGTGAAAGCGGCACCGGGGAGCTGTTTTTT.

V usage is TRBV5-3 and J usage is TRBJ2-7; 12 bases match TRBD2. TRBV5-3 is identified as an open reading frame with a role that is uncertain. Trimming took 1 base from V and 4 from J; bases not matched to a gene: 6. The CDR3 has 16 residues. The DNA for the CDR3 is TGTGCCAGAAGCTTGTCTCTAGCGGGAGGGCCGTACGAGCAGTACTTC. Its protein product is CARSLSLAGGPYEQYF.

The rearrangement uses TRBV4-1 and TRBJ1-2; D not resolved. The CDR3 is 15 amino acids. In germline, CDR1 is MGHRA, CDR2 YSYEKL. V lost 1 base, J lost 3 bases, and 12 bases lay in between. The CDR3 region has the DNA TGCGCCAGCAGCCAAGTCCGGAGGCCCGACTATGGCTACACCTTC. As protein: CASSQVRRPDYGYTF.

This clone appeared once. The chain combines TRBV4-3 with TRBJ1-3, with 8 bases identical to TRBD1. The CDR3 covers 15 residues. Germline V gene sequence: CDR1 LGHNA, CDR2 YSLEER. With 2 bases clipped from V and 2 bases from J, the junction kept 2 bases outside the gene matches. The CDR3 sequence is CASSQLTGAGNTIYF. The DNA of the CDR3 is TGCGCCAGCAGCCAACTGACAGGGGCTGGAAACACCATATATTTT.

The chain employs TRBV9 and TRBJ2-3; 8 bases fit TRBD2. The V segment lost 0 bases and the J segment 2 bases; nucleotides outside the gene matches: 5. This CDR3 region has 16 residues. Per the germline V gene, CDR1 is SGDLS and CDR2 is YYNGEE. In nucleotides, the CDR3 is TGTGCCAGCAGCGTAGAGCCGGGGGGGTCCACAGATACGCAGTATTTT. Its translation: CASSVEPGGSTDTQYF.